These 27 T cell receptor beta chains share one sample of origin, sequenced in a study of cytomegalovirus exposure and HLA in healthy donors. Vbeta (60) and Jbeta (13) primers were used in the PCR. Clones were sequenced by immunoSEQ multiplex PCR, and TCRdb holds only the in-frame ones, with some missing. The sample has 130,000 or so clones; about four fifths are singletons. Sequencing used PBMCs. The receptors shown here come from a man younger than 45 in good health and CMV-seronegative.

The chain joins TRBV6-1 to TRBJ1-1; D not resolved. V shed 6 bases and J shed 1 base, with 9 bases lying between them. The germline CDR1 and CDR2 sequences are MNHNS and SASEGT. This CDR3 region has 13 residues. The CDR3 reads CASSPGWNTEAFF. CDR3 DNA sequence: TGTGCCAGCAGCCCCGGTTGGAACACTGAAGCTTTCTTT.

The CDR3 loop reads CASSFPPYRGNSEAFF. The CDR3 DNA reads as TGTGCCAGCAGTTTTCCCCCTTACCGGGGGAATTCTGAAGCTTTCTTT. The V and J genes are TRBV28 and TRBJ1-1, with a tentative D call TRBD1 (5 bases). Germline CDR1 is MDHEN and CDR2 is SYDVKM. This CDR3 is 16 amino acids long. Trimming shortened V by 3 bases and J by 6 bases, and 20 bases separated the two germline ends.

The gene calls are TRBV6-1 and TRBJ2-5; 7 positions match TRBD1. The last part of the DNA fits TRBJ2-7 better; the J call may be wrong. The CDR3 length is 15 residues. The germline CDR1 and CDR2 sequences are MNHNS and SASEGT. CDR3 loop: CASSALGGSRYEQYF. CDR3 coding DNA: TGTGCCAGCAGTGCATTAGGGGGCTCGAGGTACGAGCAGTACTTC.

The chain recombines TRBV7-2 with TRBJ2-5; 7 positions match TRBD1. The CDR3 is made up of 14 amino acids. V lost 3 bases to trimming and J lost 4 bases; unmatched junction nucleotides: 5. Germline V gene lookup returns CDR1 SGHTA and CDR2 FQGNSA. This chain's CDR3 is CASSFNRGGETQYF. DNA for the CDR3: TGTGCCAGCAGCTTCAACAGGGGTGGAGAGACCCAGTACTTC.

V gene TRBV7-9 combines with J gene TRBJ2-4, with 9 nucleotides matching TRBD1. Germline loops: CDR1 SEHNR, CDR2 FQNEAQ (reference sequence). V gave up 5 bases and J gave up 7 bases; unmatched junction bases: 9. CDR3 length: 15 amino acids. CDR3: CASSPRTGTGNIQYF. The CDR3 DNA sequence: TGTGCCAGCAGCCCCAGGACAGGGACAGGGAACATTCAGTACTTC.

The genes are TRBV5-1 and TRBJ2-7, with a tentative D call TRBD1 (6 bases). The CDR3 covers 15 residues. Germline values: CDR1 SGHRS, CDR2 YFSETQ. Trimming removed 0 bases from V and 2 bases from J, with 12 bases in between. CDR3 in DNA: TGCGCCAGCAGCTTGGTTGCAGGGGCAACCTACGAGCAGTACTTC. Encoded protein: CASSLVAGATYEQYF.

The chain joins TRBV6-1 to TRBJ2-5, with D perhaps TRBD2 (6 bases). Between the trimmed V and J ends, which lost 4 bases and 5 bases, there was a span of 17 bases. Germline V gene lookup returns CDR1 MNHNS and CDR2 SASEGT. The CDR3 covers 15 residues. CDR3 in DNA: TGTGCCAGCAGTGCCCTGACTAGATGGCAGGAGACCCAGTACTTC. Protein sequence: CASSALTRWQETQYF.

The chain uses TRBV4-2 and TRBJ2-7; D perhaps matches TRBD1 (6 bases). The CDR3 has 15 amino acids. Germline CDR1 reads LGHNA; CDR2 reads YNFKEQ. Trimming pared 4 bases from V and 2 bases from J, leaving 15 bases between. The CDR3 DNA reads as TGTGCCAGCAGCCCCTCAGGGGCGGACCCCTACGAGCAGTACTTC. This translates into CASSPSGADPYEQYF.

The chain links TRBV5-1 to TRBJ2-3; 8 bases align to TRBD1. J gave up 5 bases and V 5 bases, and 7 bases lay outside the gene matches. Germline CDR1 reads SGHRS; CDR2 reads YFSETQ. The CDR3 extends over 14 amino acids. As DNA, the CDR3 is TGCGCCAGCAGACTCAGGGGGCGAGGAGATACGCAGTATTTT. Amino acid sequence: CASRLRGRGDTQYF.

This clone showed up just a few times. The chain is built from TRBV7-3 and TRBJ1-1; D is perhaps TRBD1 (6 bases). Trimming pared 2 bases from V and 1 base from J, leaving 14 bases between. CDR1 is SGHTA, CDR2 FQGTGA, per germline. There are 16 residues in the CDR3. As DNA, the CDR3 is TGTGCCAGCAGCTTAGCCTCCAAGGGACAGAACACTGAAGCTTTCTTT. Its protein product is CASSLASKGQNTEAFF.

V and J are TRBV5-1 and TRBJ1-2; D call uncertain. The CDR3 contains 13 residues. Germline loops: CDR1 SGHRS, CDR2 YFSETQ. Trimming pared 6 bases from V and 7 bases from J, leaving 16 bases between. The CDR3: CASNLGGMGGYTF. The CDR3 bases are TGCGCCAGCAACCTGGGAGGGATGGGTGGCTACACCTTC.

This CDR3 is CASSLYRGSGNTIYF. CDR3 DNA: TGTGCCAGCAGTCTCTACAGGGGATCTGGAAACACCATATATTTT. This chain joins TRBV27 and TRBJ1-3; 7 bases line up with TRBD1. CDR3 size: 15 residues. CDR1 and CDR2 from the germline V gene are MNHEY and SMNVEV (reference sequence). J lost 1 base, V lost 5 bases, and 5 bases had no gene match.

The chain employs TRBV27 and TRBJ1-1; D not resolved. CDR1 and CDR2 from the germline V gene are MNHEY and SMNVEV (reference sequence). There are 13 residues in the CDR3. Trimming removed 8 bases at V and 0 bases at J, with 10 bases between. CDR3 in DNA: TGTGCCAGCGCTCAGGTGATGAACACTGAAGCTTTCTTT. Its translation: CASAQVMNTEAFF.

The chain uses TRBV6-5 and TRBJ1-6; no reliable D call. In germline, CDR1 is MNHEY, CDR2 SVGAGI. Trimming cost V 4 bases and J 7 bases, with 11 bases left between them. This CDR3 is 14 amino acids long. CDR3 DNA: TGTGCCAGCAGTTTCACGGGTGAAAATTCACCCCTCCACTTT. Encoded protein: CASSFTGENSPLHF.

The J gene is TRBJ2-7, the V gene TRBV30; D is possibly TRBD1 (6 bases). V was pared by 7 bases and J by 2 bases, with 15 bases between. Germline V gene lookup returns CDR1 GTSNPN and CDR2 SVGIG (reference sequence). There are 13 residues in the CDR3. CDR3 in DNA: TGTGCCTCCCGGGACACCTCGACCTACGAGCAGTACTTC. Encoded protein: CASRDTSTYEQYF. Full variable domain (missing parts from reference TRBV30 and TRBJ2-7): SQTIHQWPATLVQPVGSPLSLECTVEGTSNPNLYWYRQAAGRGLQLLFYSVGIGQISSEVPQNLSASRPQDRQFILSSKKLLLSDSGFYLCASRDTSTYEQYFGPGTRLTVT.

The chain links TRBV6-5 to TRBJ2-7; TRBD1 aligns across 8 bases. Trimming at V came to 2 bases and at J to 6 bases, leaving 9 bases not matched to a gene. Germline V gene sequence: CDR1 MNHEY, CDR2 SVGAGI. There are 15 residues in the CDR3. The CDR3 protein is CASSYPPLGTGEQYF. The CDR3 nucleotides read TGTGCCAGCAGTTACCCACCGTTGGGGACAGGCGAGCAGTACTTC.

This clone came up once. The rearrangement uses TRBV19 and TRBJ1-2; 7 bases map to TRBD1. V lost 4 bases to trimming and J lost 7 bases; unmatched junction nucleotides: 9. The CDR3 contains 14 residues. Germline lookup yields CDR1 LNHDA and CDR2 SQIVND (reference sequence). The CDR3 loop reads CASSSPGQLPGYTF. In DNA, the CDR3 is TGTGCCAGTAGTAGCCCGGGACAGTTACCTGGCTACACCTTC.

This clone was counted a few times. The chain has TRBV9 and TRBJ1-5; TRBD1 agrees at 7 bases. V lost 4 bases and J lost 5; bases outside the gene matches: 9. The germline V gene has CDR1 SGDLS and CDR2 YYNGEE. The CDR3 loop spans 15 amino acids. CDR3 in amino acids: CASSPEGQIDQPQHF. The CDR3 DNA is TGTGCCAGCAGCCCGGAGGGACAGATAGATCAGCCCCAGCATTTT.

The CDR3 spells CASSVVAGPYNEQFF. The CDR3 DNA reads as TGTGCCAGCAGCGTAGTAGCGGGTCCCTACAATGAGCAGTTCTTC. The chain is built from TRBV27 and TRBJ2-1; TRBD2 agrees at 7 bases. This CDR3 is built from 15 residues. Per germline, CDR1 MNHEY and CDR2 SMNVEV (reference sequence). Trimming cost V 6 bases and J 2 bases; bases outside gene matches: 7.

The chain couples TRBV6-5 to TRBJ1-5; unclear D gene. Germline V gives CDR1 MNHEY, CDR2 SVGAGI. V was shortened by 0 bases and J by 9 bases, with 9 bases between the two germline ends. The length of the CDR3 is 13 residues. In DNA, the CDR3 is TGTGCCAGCAGTTACTCGTTATCGGGGCCCCAGCATTTT. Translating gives CASSYSLSGPQHF.

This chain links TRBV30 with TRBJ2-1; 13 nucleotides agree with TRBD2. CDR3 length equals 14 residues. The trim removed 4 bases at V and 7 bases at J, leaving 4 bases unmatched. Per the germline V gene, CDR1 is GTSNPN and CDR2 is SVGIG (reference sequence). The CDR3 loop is CAWKLAGGWNEQFF. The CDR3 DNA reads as TGTGCCTGGAAACTAGCGGGAGGGTGGAATGAGCAGTTCTTC.

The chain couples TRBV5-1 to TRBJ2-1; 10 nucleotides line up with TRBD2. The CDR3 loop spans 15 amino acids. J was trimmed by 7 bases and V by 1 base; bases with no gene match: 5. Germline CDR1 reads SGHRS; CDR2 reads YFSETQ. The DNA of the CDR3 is TGCGCCAGCAGCTTGAGTGCTAGCGGGAGTAATGAGCAGTTCTTC. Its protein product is CASSLSASGSNEQFF.

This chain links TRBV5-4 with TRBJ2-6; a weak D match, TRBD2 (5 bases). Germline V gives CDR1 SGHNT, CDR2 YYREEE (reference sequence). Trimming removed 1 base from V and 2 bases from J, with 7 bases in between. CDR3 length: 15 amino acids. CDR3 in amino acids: CASSLSGAGANVLTF. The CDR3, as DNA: TGTGCCAGCAGCTTGTCCGGGGCTGGGGCCAACGTCCTGACTTTC. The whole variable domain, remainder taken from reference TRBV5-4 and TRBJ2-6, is ETGVTQSPTHLIKTRGQQVTLRCSSQSGHNTVSWYQQALGQGPQFIFQYYREEENGRGNFPPRFSGLQFPNYSSELNVNALELDDSALYLCASSLSGAGANVLTFGAGSRLTVL.

The CDR3 bases are TGTGCCATCAGTGGGGCTTACAGTACTCAAGAGACCCAGTACTTC. This encodes CAISGAYSTQETQYF. This chain links TRBV10-3 with TRBJ2-5; no firm D call. This CDR3 has 15 amino acids. CDR1 and CDR2 from the germline V gene are ENHRY and SYGVKD. V lost 4 bases and J lost 2, with 14 bases in between.

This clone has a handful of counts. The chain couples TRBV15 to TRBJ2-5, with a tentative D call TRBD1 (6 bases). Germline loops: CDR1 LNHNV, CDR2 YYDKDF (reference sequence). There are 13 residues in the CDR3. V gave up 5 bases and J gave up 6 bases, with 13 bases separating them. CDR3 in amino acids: CATSSPGAKTQYF. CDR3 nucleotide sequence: TGTGCCACCAGCTCTCCAGGGGCCAAGACCCAGTACTTC.

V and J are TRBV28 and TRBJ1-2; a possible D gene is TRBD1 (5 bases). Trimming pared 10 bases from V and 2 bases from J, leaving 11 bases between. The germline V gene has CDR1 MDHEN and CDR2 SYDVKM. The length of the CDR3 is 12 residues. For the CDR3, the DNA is TGTGCCACCTGGACACTGAACTATGGCTACACCTTC. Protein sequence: CATWTLNYGYTF.

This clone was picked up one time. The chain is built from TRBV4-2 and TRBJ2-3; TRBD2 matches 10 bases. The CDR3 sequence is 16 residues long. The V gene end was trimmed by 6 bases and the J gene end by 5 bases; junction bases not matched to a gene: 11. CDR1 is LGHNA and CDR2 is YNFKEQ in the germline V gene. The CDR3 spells CASRKEREGPGDTQYF. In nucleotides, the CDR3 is TGTGCCAGCAGAAAGGAGCGGGAGGGCCCCGGAGATACGCAGTATTTT.